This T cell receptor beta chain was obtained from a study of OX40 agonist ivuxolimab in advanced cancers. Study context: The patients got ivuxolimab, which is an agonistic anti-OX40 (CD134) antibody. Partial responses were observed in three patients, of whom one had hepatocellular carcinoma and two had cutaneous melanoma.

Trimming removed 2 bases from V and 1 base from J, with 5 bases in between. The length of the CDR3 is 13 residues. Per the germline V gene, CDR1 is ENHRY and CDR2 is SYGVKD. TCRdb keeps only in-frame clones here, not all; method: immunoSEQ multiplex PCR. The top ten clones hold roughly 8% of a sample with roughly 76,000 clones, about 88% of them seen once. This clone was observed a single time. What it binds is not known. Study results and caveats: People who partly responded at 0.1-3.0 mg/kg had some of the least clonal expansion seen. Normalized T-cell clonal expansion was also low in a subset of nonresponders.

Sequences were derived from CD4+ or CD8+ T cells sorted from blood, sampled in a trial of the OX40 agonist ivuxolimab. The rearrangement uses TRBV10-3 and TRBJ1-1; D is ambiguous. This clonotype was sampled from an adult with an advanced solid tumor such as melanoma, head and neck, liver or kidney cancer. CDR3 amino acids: CAISERENTEAFF. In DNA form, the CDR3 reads TGTGCCATCAGTGAGCGGGAGAACACTGAAGCTTTCTTT.